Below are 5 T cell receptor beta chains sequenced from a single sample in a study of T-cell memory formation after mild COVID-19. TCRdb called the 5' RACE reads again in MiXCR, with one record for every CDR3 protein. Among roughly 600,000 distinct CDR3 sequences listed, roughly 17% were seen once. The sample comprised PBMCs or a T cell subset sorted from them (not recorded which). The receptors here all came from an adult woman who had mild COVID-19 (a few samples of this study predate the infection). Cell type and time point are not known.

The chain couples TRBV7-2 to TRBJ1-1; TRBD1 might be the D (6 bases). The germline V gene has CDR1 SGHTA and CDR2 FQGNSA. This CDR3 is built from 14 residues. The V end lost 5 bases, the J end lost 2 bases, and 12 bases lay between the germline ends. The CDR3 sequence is CASSLGTYNTEAFF. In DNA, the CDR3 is TGTGCCAGCAGCCTCGGGACATACAACACTGAAGCTTTCTTT. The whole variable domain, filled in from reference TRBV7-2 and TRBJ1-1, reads GAGVSQSPSNKVTEKGKDVELRCDPISGHTALYWYRQSLGQGLEFLIYFQGNSAPDKSGLPSDRFSAERTGGSVSTLTIQRTQQEDSAVYLCASSLGTYNTEAFFGQGTRLTVV.

CDR3 nucleotides: TGTGCCAGCAGTGAAGCGCTTGCCCTCGGGTACTTC. Protein: CASSEALALGYF. The chain combines TRBV6-1 with TRBJ2-5; D is unclear. The CDR3 is 12 residues long. Germline CDR1 and CDR2: MNHNS and SASEGT. The V end lost 0 bases, the J end lost 13 bases, and 12 bases lay between the germline ends.

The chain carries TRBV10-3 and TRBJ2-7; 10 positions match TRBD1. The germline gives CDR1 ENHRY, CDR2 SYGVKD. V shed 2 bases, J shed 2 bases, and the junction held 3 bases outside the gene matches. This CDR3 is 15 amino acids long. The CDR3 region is CAISEPGQGAYEQYF. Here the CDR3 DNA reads TGTGCCATCAGTGAGCCTGGACAGGGGGCCTACGAGCAGTACTTC.

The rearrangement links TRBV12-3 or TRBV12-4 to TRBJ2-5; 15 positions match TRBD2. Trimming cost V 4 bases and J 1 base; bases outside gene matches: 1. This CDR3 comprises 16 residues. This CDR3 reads CASSWGLAGGQETQYF. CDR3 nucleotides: TGTGCCAGCAGTTGGGGACTAGCGGGGGGCCAAGAGACCCAGTACTTC.

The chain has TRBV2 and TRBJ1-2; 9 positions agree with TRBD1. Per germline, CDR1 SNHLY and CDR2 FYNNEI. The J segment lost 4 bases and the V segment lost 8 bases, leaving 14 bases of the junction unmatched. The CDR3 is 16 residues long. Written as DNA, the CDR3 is TGTGCCAGCGGAAACGCGGGACAGGGCACTATCTATGGCTACACCTTC. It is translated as CASGNAGQGTIYGYTF.